This T cell receptor (beta chain) came from a study of blood T cell repertoires in COVID-19. Participants, about 18 to 90 years old, spanned under 30 US areas. There are 13 residues in the CDR3. Between the trimmed V and J ends, which lost 7 bases and 7 bases, there was a span of 11 bases. Germline CDR1 and CDR2: SGHTA and FQGNSA. In the source study's methods: By means of reference gene primer amplification, nucleated cell counts were estimated. Sequencing used immunoSEQ multiplex PCR; TCRdb keeps in-frame clones, though not all of them. V and J calls plus clone size are reproduced from that table; the DNA served to infer D and trimming. This table holds some 340,000 clones, approximately 91% found once. This clone was detected only once.

The sequence derives from a woman aged 25 to 39 who had been exposed to COVID-19. Sequenced sample: PBMCs or T cells enriched from blood (not recorded which). The genes are TRBV7-2 and TRBJ1-6, with D uncertain. CDR3 DNA sequence: TGTGCCAGCACCCTCCGTGGCAATTCACCCCTCCACTTT. This sequence encodes CASTLRGNSPLHF.